Here is one T cell receptor beta chain with its context. Antigen unknown. The sample belongs to a study of T cell repertoires in ileal Crohn's disease. Study-wide results and caveats: Sorted CD8 T cells held more high-frequency clones than CD4. Every patient over 26.8% clonality showed endoscopic recurrence.

Sequencing was performed with immunoSEQ multiplex PCR; in TCRdb, only in-frame clones are kept and a portion is missing. The sample yields about 13,000 clones, around four fifths seen once. Trimming cost V 10 bases and J 0 bases; bases outside gene matches: 15. This CDR3 contains 18 residues. CDR1 is SGHRS and CDR2 is YFSETQ in the germline V gene. This clonotype was obtained from an adult with Crohn's disease. Sequencing was performed on ileal tissue. The genes are TRBV5-1 and TRBJ2-3; 12 bases align to TRBD2. The CDR3 loop reads CAEKELAGGPTSTDTQYF. CDR3 sequence (DNA): TGCGCCGAAAAGGAACTAGCGGGAGGACCAACTAGCACAGATACGCAGTATTTT.